A single sample is the source of the 24 T cell receptor beta chains below, sequenced in a study of blood T cell repertoires in COVID-19. The assay was immunoSEQ multiplex PCR, and TCRdb's table has in-frame clones only and misses some. The sample lists around 330,000 clones; about 91% were seen once. Sequencing used PBMCs or T cells enriched from blood (not recorded which). These receptors were taken from a woman younger than 30 who had recovered from COVID-19.

This sequence joins TRBV7-8 and TRBJ1-1; TRBD1 matches 8 bases. V gave up 2 bases and J gave up 5 bases; unmatched junction bases: 13. The CDR3 consists of 17 residues. The germline V gene has CDR1 SGHVS and CDR2 FQNEAQ. For the CDR3, the DNA is TGTGCCAGCAGCTTAAAGGGACAGGAGATCGGATCTACTGAAGCTTTCTTT. Protein sequence: CASSLKGQEIGSTEAFF.

This chain links TRBV7-3 with TRBJ2-7; maybe TRBD2 (6 bases). The CDR3 has 15 residues. Germline assignment: CDR1 SGHTA and CDR2 FQGTGA. Between the trimmed V and J ends, which lost 2 bases and 0 bases, there was a span of 11 bases. The CDR3 nucleotides are TGTGCCAGCAGCTTAGGAGGGCCCAGCTCCTACGAGCAGTACTTC. This encodes CASSLGGPSSYEQYF.

The chain is built from TRBV29-1 and TRBJ1-1, with TRBD1 matching 8 bases. Per germline, CDR1 SQVTM and CDR2 ANQGSEA. V shed 4 bases and J 0 bases; nucleotides not matched to a gene: 13. The CDR3 contains 17 residues. CDR3 DNA: TGCAGCGTTGGTGTTGACAGGGGCGGATTCATGAACACTGAAGCTTTCTTT. Translating gives CSVGVDRGGFMNTEAFF.

This clone was counted between two and nine times. The rearrangement links TRBV5-4 to TRBJ2-7; D call uncertain. Germline assignment: CDR1 SGHNT and CDR2 YYREEE (reference sequence). This CDR3 has 14 amino acids. Between the trimmed V and J ends, which lost 0 bases and 0 bases, there was a span of 7 bases. CDR3 protein: CASSLEFGSYEQYF. The CDR3 DNA is TGTGCCAGCAGCTTGGAATTCGGCTCCTACGAGCAGTACTTC.

The CDR3 DNA follows: TGTGCCAGTAGTATAGCCTCCGACTTTACCGGGGAGCTGTTTTTT. Amino acid sequence: CASSIASDFTGELFF. The chain combines TRBV19 with TRBJ2-2; D uncertain. In germline, CDR1 is LNHDA, CDR2 SQIVND (reference sequence). With 1 base removed from V and 5 bases from J, the gap between germline ends came to 11 bases. The CDR3 length is 15 residues.

J is TRBJ2-1 and V is TRBV27; 11 bases are a match to TRBD2. V lost 5 bases to trimming and J lost 9 bases; unmatched junction nucleotides: 15. The length of the CDR3 is 17 residues. CDR1 and CDR2 from the germline V gene are MNHEY and SMNVEV (reference sequence). As DNA, the CDR3 is TGTGCCAGCAGTCCTATAGCGGGGGGGCCGTTGGTTGGTGAGCAGTTCTTC. This encodes CASSPIAGGPLVGEQFF.

The chain joins TRBV6-1 to TRBJ1-6, with 10 positions matching TRBD1. The germline gives CDR1 MNHNS, CDR2 SASEGT. V shed 4 bases and J 7 bases; nucleotides not matched to a gene: 16. The CDR3 length is 19 residues. The chain's CDR3 is CASSGWQRQGAPTNSPLHF. The CDR3 nucleotides are TGTGCCAGCAGTGGTTGGCAGAGACAGGGGGCGCCGACGAATTCACCCCTCCACTTT.

This clone was counted a few times. J is TRBJ2-5 and V is TRBV30; maybe TRBD2 (7 bases). The germline V gene has CDR1 GTSNPN and CDR2 SVGIG (reference sequence). V shed 2 bases and J shed 6 bases, with 16 bases lying between them. CDR3 length equals 14 residues. The CDR3 bases are TGTGCCTGGAGTCCCGGCGGGGGCGGGCAGACCCAGTACTTC. Its translation: CAWSPGGGGQTQYF.

The V call is TRBV5-1, the J call TRBJ1-1; D not resolved. Germline V gives CDR1 SGHRS, CDR2 YFSETQ. This CDR3 has 15 residues. The ends were cut back, 5 bases at V and 0 bases at J, with 14 bases in the middle. The DNA of the CDR3 is TGCGCCAGCAGGTTAATATACACAGTGAACACTGAAGCTTTCTTT. Amino acids: CASRLIYTVNTEAFF.

The rearrangement joins TRBV2 to TRBJ2-7; possibly TRBD1 for D (6 bases). The CDR3 is 13 residues long. Germline lookup yields CDR1 SNHLY and CDR2 FYNNEI. The CDR3, as DNA: TGTGGAAATCGACAGGAAGGGGCCTACGAGCAGTACTTC. Translation: CGNRQEGAYEQYF.

The chain carries TRBV9 and TRBJ1-2, with 10 bases that match TRBD1. CDR1 is SGDLS, CDR2 YYNGEE, per germline. Trimming at V came to 3 bases and at J to 4 bases, leaving 6 bases not matched to a gene. This CDR3 has 15 amino acids. The CDR3 sequence: CASSADRDRGYGYTF. The CDR3 nucleotides are TGTGCCAGCAGCGCAGACCGGGACAGGGGCTATGGCTACACCTTC.

This clone appeared once. This sequence joins TRBV7-2 and TRBJ1-1; D is unclear. This CDR3 has 15 residues. The V end was cut by 5 bases, the J end by 2 bases, with 15 bases between. CDR1 is SGHTA and CDR2 is FQGNSA in the germline V gene. CDR3 in amino acids: CASSPPEVFNTEAFF. CDR3 DNA: TGTGCCAGCAGCCCTCCGGAGGTTTTCAACACTGAAGCTTTCTTT.

The chain recombines TRBV7-6 with TRBJ2-3; D ambiguous. Trimming removed 1 base from V and 0 bases from J, with 8 bases in between. Germline lookup yields CDR1 SGHVS and CDR2 FNYEAQ. The CDR3 runs to 15 residues. The CDR3, as DNA: TGTGCCAGCAGCTTAGGGCTAGTTAGCACAGATACGCAGTATTTT. Its translation: CASSLGLVSTDTQYF.

Turning to this clone: The final CDR3 position lacks the conserved phenylalanine or tryptophan, pointing to a likely read error. The DNA is left out, because the CDR3 cannot be placed on it with certainty; the CDR3 is given as TCRdb lists it. This chain connects TRBV30 to TRBJ1-2. Looked up from germline, CDR1 is GTSNPN and CDR2 is SVGIG (reference sequence). The CDR3 region is 11 residues in length, termini included. This chain's CDR3 is CASERGAPLVS.

Only one count was recorded for this clone. The chain is built from TRBV18 and TRBJ1-4, with D possibly TRBD1 on 6 matching bases. Trimming removed 2 bases at V and 4 bases at J, with 14 bases between. The V gene's germline CDR1 is KGHSH and CDR2 LQKENI. This CDR3 is built from 16 residues. As DNA, the CDR3 is TGTGCCAGCTCACCAGGCAGGGGCCGCCGTAATGAAAAACTGTTTTTT. This codes for CASSPGRGRRNEKLFF.

The rearrangement uses TRBV28 and TRBJ1-1; 7 bases match TRBD1. CDR1 MDHEN and CDR2 SYDVKM come from the germline V gene. The CDR3 contains 14 residues. The junction had 4 bases not matched to a gene; V was cut back by 6 bases and J by 0 bases. This CDR3 is CASSPGGLNTEAFF. CDR3 DNA: TGTGCCAGCAGCCCAGGGGGGCTGAACACTGAAGCTTTCTTT.

This rearrangement joins TRBV30 to TRBJ2-5; D is perhaps TRBD2 (5 bases). The CDR3 sequence is 13 residues long. With 3 bases removed from V and 5 bases from J, the gap between germline ends came to 13 bases. Germline V gives CDR1 GTSNPN, CDR2 SVGIG (reference sequence). The CDR3 here is CAWSEGGRETQYF. The DNA for the CDR3 is TGTGCCTGGAGCGAGGGTGGGCGGGAGACCCAGTACTTC.

The table lists this clone with many counts. The V and J genes are TRBV6-1 and TRBJ2-7; 7 positions match TRBD1. The CDR3 loop spans 14 amino acids. Germline lookup yields CDR1 MNHNS and CDR2 SASEGT. V shed 3 bases and J 6 bases; nucleotides not matched to a gene: 8. CDR3 coding DNA: TGTGCCAGCAGTGACGGCACAGGGGTCGGCGAGCAGTACTTC. Its translation is CASSDGTGVGEQYF.

This chain links TRBV28 with TRBJ1-2; 7 bases align to TRBD1. This CDR3 has 13 amino acids. J was trimmed by 4 bases and V by 3 bases; bases with no gene match: 2. Per germline, CDR1 MDHEN and CDR2 SYDVKM. In DNA form, the CDR3 reads TGTGCCAGCAGTTTGGGACAGCTCTATGGCTACACCTTC. Encoded protein: CASSLGQLYGYTF.

On this clone itself: Distinct nucleotide sequences in the sample also encode this CDR3. V gene TRBV28 combines with J gene TRBJ1-5, with TRBD1 matching over 10 bases. Germline V CDR1 and CDR2: MDHEN, SYDVKM. V lost 3 bases and J lost 2; bases outside the gene matches: 4. CDR3 length equals 16 residues. The CDR3 here is CASSLLGTGGNQPQHF. As DNA, the CDR3 is TGTGCCAGCAGTTTGCTCGGGACAGGGGGCAATCAGCCCCAGCATTTT.

This clone was seen a handful of times. The gene calls are TRBV6-2 or TRBV6-3 and TRBJ2-7; no clear D gene. Trimming shortened V by 5 bases and J by 2 bases, and 4 bases separated the two germline ends. The CDR3 runs 11 residues. The germline V gene has CDR1 MNHEY and CDR2 SVGEGT. CDR3 bases: TGTGCCAGCAGTCAAACCTACGAGCAGTACTTC. Protein product: CASSQTYEQYF.

The chain links TRBV9 to TRBJ1-1, with D possibly TRBD1 on 6 matching bases. V was cut by 4 bases and J by 0 bases, with 13 bases left in between. The germline V gene has CDR1 SGDLS and CDR2 YYNGEE. The CDR3 spans 15 residues. The CDR3 DNA reads TGTGCCAGCAGCCCGGACAGCAACATGAACACTGAAGCTTTCTTT. It yields the protein CASSPDSNMNTEAFF.

The rearrangement joins TRBV7-2 to TRBJ2-5, with TRBD2 identical over 14 bases. Germline V gene data show CDR1 as SGHTA and CDR2 as FQGNSA. V trimming: 5 bases; J trimming: 4 bases; junction bases outside the gene matches: 12. This CDR3 spans 18 amino acids. DNA of the CDR3: TGTGCCAGCAGCCCGCGTTGGGGACTAGCGGGAGTGGGAGAGACCCAGTACTTC. Translating it yields CASSPRWGLAGVGETQYF.

V is TRBV20-1 and J is TRBJ2-6; possible D gene TRBD2, 5 bases. The CDR3 is 15 residues long. Germline CDR1 DFQATT, CDR2 SNEGSKA (reference sequence). V was pared by 3 bases and J by 4 bases, with 13 bases between. CDR3 bases: TGCAGTGCTAGTAGCCCCCCGGGAGGGGCCAACGTCCTGACTTTC. Translation: CSASSPPGGANVLTF.